This entry concerns a single TCR beta chain. This entry is derived from a study of T cells in Graves' hyperthyroidism and ophthalmopathy. In germline, CDR1 is MNHNS, CDR2 SASEGT. The V end lost 5 bases, the J end lost 0 bases, and 9 bases lay between the germline ends. There are 14 residues in the CDR3. TCR beta CDR3 region amplification was performed from RNA transcripts. A first-round RT-PCR of the TCR CDR3 used the HTBI primer set. TCRdb ran MiXCR on the multiplex PCR reads and lists one entry per CDR3 protein. The sample contains approximately 300,000 distinct CDR3 sequences, roughly 19% of which appear only once. With duration under 3 months, ophthalmopathy was active: Clinical Activity Score at least 3, NOSPECS at least 4.

The chain links TRBV6-1 to TRBJ2-3; no firm D call. Sequenced material: blood. The sequence derives from a man in his forties or fifties with Graves' ophthalmopathy. In DNA, the CDR3 is TGTGCCAGCAGTCCCGCTAAGAGCACAGATACGCAGTATTTT. It translates to CASSPAKSTDTQYF.